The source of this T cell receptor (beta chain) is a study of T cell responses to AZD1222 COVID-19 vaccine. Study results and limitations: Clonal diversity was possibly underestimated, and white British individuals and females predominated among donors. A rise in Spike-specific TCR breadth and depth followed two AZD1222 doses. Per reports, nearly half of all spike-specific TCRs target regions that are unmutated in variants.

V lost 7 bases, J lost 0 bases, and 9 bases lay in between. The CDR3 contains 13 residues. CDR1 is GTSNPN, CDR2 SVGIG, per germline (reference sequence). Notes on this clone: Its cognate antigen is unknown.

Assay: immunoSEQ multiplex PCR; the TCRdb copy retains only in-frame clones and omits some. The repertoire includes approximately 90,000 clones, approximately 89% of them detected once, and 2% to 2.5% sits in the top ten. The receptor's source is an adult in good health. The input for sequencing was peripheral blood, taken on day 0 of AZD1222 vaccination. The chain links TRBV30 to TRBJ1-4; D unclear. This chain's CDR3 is CALTVTTNEKLFF. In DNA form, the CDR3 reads TGTGCCTTGACGGTCACAACTAATGAAAAACTGTTTTTT.